The entry that follows covers one TCR beta chain sequence. This record belongs to a study of blood T cell repertoires in COVID-19. Sequencing was performed with immunoSEQ multiplex PCR; in TCRdb, only in-frame clones are kept and a portion is missing. The sample holds about 140,000 clones; approximately 80% are singletons and the top ten take 1.9%. The CDR3 runs 16 residues. The germline gives CDR1 LGHDT, CDR2 YNNKEL (reference sequence). The junction had 11 bases not matched to a gene; V was cut back by 4 bases and J by 4 bases. The sequence was obtained from a woman in her sixties with acute or convalescent COVID-19. V usage is TRBV3-1 (or the pseudogene TRBV3-2) and J usage is TRBJ1-2, with 8 positions matching TRBD1. Sequences were obtained from peripheral blood. The CDR3 DNA reads as TGTGCCAGCAGCCCCCTATGGACAGGGATTTCCTATGGCTACACCTTC. Encoded protein: CASSPLWTGISYGYTF.